Below are 13 T cell receptor beta chains sequenced from a single sample in a study of prognosis after radiotherapy for stage I lung cancer. From genomic DNA, two-round multiplex PCR was used to amplify TCR beta CDR3. The use of primers specific to each TRBV and TRBJ gene characterized first-round PCR. In TCRdb, the multiplex PCR reads were re-called with MiXCR into one record per CDR3 protein. The sample has 8,500 to 13,000 distinct CDR3 sequences; approximately 50% are singletons. Sequences were derived from PBMCs, sampled before or after stereotactic body radiation therapy (not recorded which). These receptors originate from a donor over 45 with non-small cell lung cancer.

This clonotype is medium-sized by share. This chain connects TRBV30 to TRBJ2-2; a possible D gene is TRBD1 (6 bases). V shed 7 bases and J shed 6 bases, with 12 bases lying between them. The CDR3 length is 12 residues. CDR1 is GTSNPN, CDR2 SVGIG, per germline (reference sequence). The DNA for the CDR3 is TGTGCCTATCACAGGGACCCCGGGGAGCTGTTTTTT. Encoded protein: CAYHRDPGELFF. Based on the CDR3 plus reference TRBV30 and TRBJ2-2, the full variable domain is SQTIHQWPATLVQPVGSPLSLECTVEGTSNPNLYWYRQAAGRGLQLLFYSVGIGQISSEVPQNLSASRPQDRQFILSSKKLLLSDSGFYLCAYHRDPGELFFGEGSRLTVL.

By frequency in the sample, this clonotype is medium-sized. The rearrangement uses TRBV20-1 and TRBJ2-3; 7 bases map to TRBD2. The CDR3 totals 16 residues. Germline CDR1 reads DFQATT; CDR2 reads SNEGSKA (reference sequence). V trimming: 1 base; J trimming: 4 bases; junction bases outside the gene matches: 11. This CDR3 is CSARGQRGGFPDTQYF. In DNA form, the CDR3 reads TGCAGTGCTAGAGGTCAGCGGGGTGGGTTCCCAGATACGCAGTATTTT.

Worth noting for this clonotype: An end of the junction differs from the germline gene, which may be a read error. V is TRBV11-3 and J is TRBJ1-2; D perhaps matches TRBD1 (6 bases). The germline V gene has CDR1 SGHNT and CDR2 YENEEA. CDR3 size: 15 residues. The CDR3 nucleotides are TGTGCCAGCATCTTAGACACGGGGGGCGACTATGGCTACACCTTC. Residues: CASILDTGGDYGYTF.

By sample share, this clonotype is medium-sized. The conserved phenylalanine or tryptophan is not found at the CDR3 terminus, so this likely reflects a read error. No DNA is shown, since the ends of the CDR3 on it are uncertain; the CDR3 is the one TCRdb lists. V gene TRBV15 combines with J gene TRBJ1-1. The CDR3 numbers 9 amino acids, ends counted. Germline lookup yields CDR1 LNHNV and CDR2 YYDKDF (reference sequence). The CDR3 is CATRGSGGI.

By frequency in the sample, this clonotype is medium-sized. The rearrangement joins TRBV15 to TRBJ2-7; no firm D call. This CDR3 has 13 amino acids. Germline V gene lookup returns CDR1 LNHNV and CDR2 YYDKDF (reference sequence). Trimming removed 4 bases at V and 3 bases at J, with 10 bases between. CDR3 DNA sequence: TGTGCCACCAGCAAAGGGTCGAACTACGAGCAGTACTTC. This sequence encodes CATSKGSNYEQYF.

This clonotype was observed a few times. A far larger clone is a single base away, which makes a read error likely. V usage is TRBV6-5 and J usage is TRBJ1-1, with D unresolved. This CDR3 spans 15 amino acids. Germline V gene sequence: CDR1 MNHEY, CDR2 SVGAGI. V was pared by 3 bases and J by 0 bases, with 11 bases between. CDR3 in amino acids: CASSYRRPMNTEAFF. The CDR3 DNA reads as TGTGCCAGCAGTTATCGGCGGCCCATGAACACTGAAGCTTTCTTT.

This clonotype was recorded many times. J is TRBJ2-3 and V is TRBV5-1; a weak D match, TRBD2 (6 bases). Germline loops: CDR1 SGHRS, CDR2 YFSETQ. The V and J ends lost 5 bases and 4 bases respectively, with 20 bases between them. The CDR3 loop spans 16 amino acids. CDR3 loop: CASSSGLGGKSDTQYF. Here the CDR3 DNA reads TGCGCCAGCAGTTCGGGCCTGGGGGGAAAGTCAGATACGCAGTATTTT.

By sample fraction, this clonotype is medium-sized. The V gene is TRBV20-1, the J gene TRBJ2-3; 12 nucleotides match TRBD2. Unmatched junction bases numbered 9, after V lost 6 bases and J lost 2 bases. CDR1 is DFQATT, CDR2 SNEGSKA, per germline (reference sequence). The CDR3 consists of 16 residues. The CDR3 bases are TGCAGTGCGAGACCCCGACTAGCGGGGGCCACAGATACGCAGTATTTT. This sequence encodes CSARPRLAGATDTQYF.

By sample share, this clonotype is medium-sized. The rearrangement joins TRBV27 to TRBJ1-4; TRBD1 agrees at 9 bases. Unmatched junction bases numbered 21, after V lost 6 bases and J lost 10 bases. Germline lookup yields CDR1 MNHEY and CDR2 SMNVEV (reference sequence). This CDR3 has 18 amino acids. CDR3 amino acids: CASSPLGQGGVGVPKLFF. For the CDR3, the DNA is TGTGCCAGCAGCCCCCTGGGACAGGGAGGGGTAGGTGTGCCAAAACTGTTTTTT.

This clonotype showed up many times. V and J are TRBV5-4 and TRBJ1-1; D unclear. V was pared by 0 bases and J by 5 bases, with 11 bases between. The germline CDR1 and CDR2 sequences are SGHNT and YYREEE (reference sequence). The CDR3 consists of 14 residues. CDR3 protein: CASSLAALGTEAFF. The DNA of the CDR3 is TGTGCCAGCAGCTTGGCCGCCTTGGGGACTGAAGCTTTCTTT.

This clonotype is classed as medium-sized. V and J are TRBV6-2 or TRBV6-3 and TRBJ1-2; 8 bases are shared with TRBD1. CDR1 is MNHEY and CDR2 is SVGEGT in the germline V gene. V lost 2 bases to trimming and J lost 4 bases; unmatched junction nucleotides: 6. The CDR3 extends over 15 amino acids. The CDR3 loop is CASSYGARGPYGYTF. The CDR3 DNA follows: TGTGCCAGCAGTTACGGGGCCAGGGGGCCCTATGGCTACACCTTC.

In its sample, this clonotype was seen once. The J gene is TRBJ1-1, the V gene TRBV20-1; D unresolved. V was trimmed by 7 bases and J by 1 base, leaving 10 bases between them. The CDR3 loop spans 12 amino acids. Germline CDR1 reads DFQATT; CDR2 reads SNEGSKA (reference sequence). CDR3 amino acids: CSVRAGNTEAFF. In DNA form, the CDR3 reads TGCAGTGTTCGAGCAGGGAACACTGAAGCTTTCTTT.

This sequence joins TRBV6-2 or TRBV6-3 and TRBJ2-7, with D possibly TRBD2 on 6 matching bases. The CDR3 covers 16 residues. CDR1 MNHEY and CDR2 SVGEGT come from the germline V gene. V gave up 6 bases and J gave up 3 bases, with 21 bases separating them. The CDR3 spells CASSLVLAGGYYEQYF. The CDR3 region has the DNA TGTGCCAGCAGCCTGGTACTAGCAGGAGGATACTACGAGCAGTACTTC.